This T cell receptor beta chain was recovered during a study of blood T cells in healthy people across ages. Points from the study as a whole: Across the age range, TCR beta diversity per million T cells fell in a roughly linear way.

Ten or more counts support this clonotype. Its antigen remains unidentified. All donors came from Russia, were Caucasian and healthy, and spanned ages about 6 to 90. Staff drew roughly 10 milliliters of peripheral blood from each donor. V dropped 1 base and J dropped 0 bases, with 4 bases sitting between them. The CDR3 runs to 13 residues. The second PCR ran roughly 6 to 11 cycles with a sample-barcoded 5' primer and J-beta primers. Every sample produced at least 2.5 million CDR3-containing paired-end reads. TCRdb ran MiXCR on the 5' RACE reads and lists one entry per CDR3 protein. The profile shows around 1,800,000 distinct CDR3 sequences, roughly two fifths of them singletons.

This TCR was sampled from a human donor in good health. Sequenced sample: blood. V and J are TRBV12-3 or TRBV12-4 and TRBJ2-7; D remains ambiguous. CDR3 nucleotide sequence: TGTGCCAGCAGTTTAGTGGACTCCTACGAGCAGTACTTC. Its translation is CASSLVDSYEQYF.